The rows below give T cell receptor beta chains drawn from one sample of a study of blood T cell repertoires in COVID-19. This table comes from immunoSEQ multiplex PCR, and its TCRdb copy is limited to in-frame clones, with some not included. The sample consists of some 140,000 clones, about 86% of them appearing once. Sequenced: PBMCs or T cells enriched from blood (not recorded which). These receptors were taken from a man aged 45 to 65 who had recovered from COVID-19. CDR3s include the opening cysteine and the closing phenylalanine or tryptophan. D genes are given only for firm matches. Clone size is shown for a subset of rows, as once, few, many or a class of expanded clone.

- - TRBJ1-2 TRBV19 TGTGCCAGTAGTGCATCAGGGGCCCGCGGCTATGGCTACACCTTC CASSASGARGYGYTF
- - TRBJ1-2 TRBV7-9 TGTGCCAGCAGCTTGCAGAAGTATGGCTACACCTTC CASSLQKYGYTF
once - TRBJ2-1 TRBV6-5 TGTGCCAGCAGAATGGGGCAGGGTGTTCGCAATGAGCAGTTCTTC CASRMGQGVRNEQFF
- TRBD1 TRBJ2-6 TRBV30 TGTGCCTCCGGGACAGGATGGTCTGGGGCCAACGTCCTGACTTTC CASGTGWSGANVLTF
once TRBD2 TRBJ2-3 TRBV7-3 TGTGCCAGCAGCTTAACAGGGTCAGGACTAGCGGGGGGAATGACAGATACGCAGTATTTT CASSLTGSGLAGGMTDTQYF
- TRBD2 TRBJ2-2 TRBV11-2 TGTGCCAGCAGCCTAGCGGTAGGGAGGACCGGGGAGCTGTTTTTT CASSLAVGRTGELFF
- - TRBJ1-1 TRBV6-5 TGTGCCAGCAGTTCACCTTCGCAGGGAAAAACTGAAGCTTTCTTT CASSSPSQGKTEAFF
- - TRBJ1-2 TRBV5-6 TGTGCCAGCAGCTTGGGGACAGCCTATGGCTACACCTTC CASSLGTAYGYTF
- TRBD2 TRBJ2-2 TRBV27 TGTGCCAGCACTCGGACTAGCGGGCTCACCGGGGAGCTGTTTTTT CASTRTSGLTGELFF
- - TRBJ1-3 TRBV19 TGTGCCAGTAGCCAATTCCCGGGGTTAGCTGGAAACACCATATATTTT CASSQFPGLAGNTIYF
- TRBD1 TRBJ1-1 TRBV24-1 TGTGCCACCAGTGAGCGAGCCCAGGGGGCTGGGGCTTTCTTT CATSERAQGAGAFF
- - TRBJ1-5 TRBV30 TGTGCCTGGAGTGTTGGGGCAGGGAGCAATCAGCCCCAGCATTTT CAWSVGAGSNQPQHF
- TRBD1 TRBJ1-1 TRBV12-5 TGTGCTAGTGGTTTCCGTCACGGGACAGAAGACAACACTGAAGCTTTCTTT CASGFRHGTEDNTEAFF
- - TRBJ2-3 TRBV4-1 TGCGCCAGCAGCAAGCTCGGGGGGCCGGGCACAGATACGCAGTATTTT CASSKLGGPGTDTQYF
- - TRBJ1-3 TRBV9 TGTGCCAGCAGCCCCACAGGGTCTGGAAACACCATATATTTT CASSPTGSGNTIYF
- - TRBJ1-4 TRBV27 TGTGCCAGCAGTTTATGGGGGGGTGAAAAACTGTTTTTT CASSLWGGEKLFF
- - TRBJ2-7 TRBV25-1 TGTGCCAGCAGTGAGAGCTACGAGCAGTACTTC CASSESYEQYF
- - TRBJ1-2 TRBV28 TGTGCCAGCAGTTTAAGTAGGGGGGGCTATGGCTACACCTTC CASSLSRGGYGYTF
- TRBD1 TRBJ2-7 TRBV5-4 TGTGCCAGCAGCCCGGGACAGTTTCAGCACGAGCAGTACTTC CASSPGQFQHEQYF
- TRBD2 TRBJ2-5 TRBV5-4 TGTGCCAGCAGCTTGGAGACTAGCGGGGGGCCGACCCAAGAGACCCAGTACTTC CASSLETSGGPTQETQYF
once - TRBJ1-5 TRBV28 TGTGCCAGCAGTTTATTGAGAGGGCAGCCCCAGCATTTT CASSLLRGQPQHF
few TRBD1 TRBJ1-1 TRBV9 TGTGCCAGCAGCGTAGGGGGGACAGGGGGCGACGAGACTGAAGCTTTCTTT CASSVGGTGGDETEAFF
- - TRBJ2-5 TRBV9 TGTGCCAGCAGCGTGTTTACTTTGGCCCAGTACTTC CASSVFTLAQYF
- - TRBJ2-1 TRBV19 TGTGCCAGTACTACGATCGGCTCCTACAATGAGCAGTTCTTC CASTTIGSYNEQFF
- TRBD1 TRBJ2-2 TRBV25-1 TGTGCCAGCAGTGAATCCCCGGGACAGCAAACCGGGGAGCTGTTTTTT CASSESPGQQTGELFF
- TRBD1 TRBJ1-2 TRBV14 TGTGCCAGCAGCCAACCACAGGGGTCGACCTATGGCTACACCTTC CASSQPQGSTYGYTF
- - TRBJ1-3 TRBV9 TGTGCCAGCAGCGTAAGTCAAACATACTCTGGAAACACCATATATTTT CASSVSQTYSGNTIYF
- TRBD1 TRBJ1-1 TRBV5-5 TGTGCCAGCAGCTTCCAGGGGGAATTAAACACTGAAGCTTTCTTT CASSFQGELNTEAFF
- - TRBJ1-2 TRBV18 TGTGCCAGCTCACCCGACAGGCAATCTAACTATGGCTACACCTTC CASSPDRQSNYGYTF
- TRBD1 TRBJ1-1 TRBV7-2 TGTGCCAGCAGCTTAGACCCATACAGGGGTTATGACACTGAAGCTTTCTTT CASSLDPYRGYDTEAFF
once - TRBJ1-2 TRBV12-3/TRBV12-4 TGTGCCAGCACCTCACCGGGGAGATATGGCTACACCTTC CASTSPGRYGYTF
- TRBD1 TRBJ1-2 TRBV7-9 TGTGCCAGCAGCTCGGGACAGTATTTCCATGGCTACACCTTC CASSSGQYFHGYTF
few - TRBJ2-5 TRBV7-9 TGTGCCAGCAGCCTTAGCGTCGAGGAGACCCAGTACTTC CASSLSVEETQYF
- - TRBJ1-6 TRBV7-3 TGTGCCAGCAGCTTAAGACCCGGGGATGGGCCTAATTCACCCCTCCACTTT CASSLRPGDGPNSPLHF
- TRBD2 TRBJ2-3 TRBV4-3 TGCGCCAGCAGCCGAGCCGGACTAGCGGCCACAGATACGCAGTATTTT CASSRAGLAATDTQYF
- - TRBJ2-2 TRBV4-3 TGCGCCAGCAGCCAAGGCCCGCCCGGGTTTAACGGGGAGCTGTTTTTT CASSQGPPGFNGELFF
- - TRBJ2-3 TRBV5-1 TGCGCCAGCAGCCGGGCGGGAGATACGCAGTATTTT CASSRAGDTQYF
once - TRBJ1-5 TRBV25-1 TGTGCCAGCAGTGGGTCAGAAGGACTCATCAATCAGCCCCAGCATTTT CASSGSEGLINQPQHF
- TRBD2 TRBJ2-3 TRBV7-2 TGTGCCAGCAGAGTCGGGGGGGGCTCAGATACGCAGTATTTT CASRVGGGSDTQYF
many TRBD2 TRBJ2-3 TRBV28 TGTGCCAGCAGGCAGCTAGCGGATGCTAGCACAGATACGCAGTATTTT CASRQLADASTDTQYF
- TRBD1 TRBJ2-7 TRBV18 TGTGCCAGCTCACCGATTGGGACAGCCCGTAGGGACGAGCAGTACTTC CASSPIGTARRDEQYF
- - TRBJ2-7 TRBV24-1 TGTGCCACCAGTGACGCAGGTTCATCCTACGAGCAGTACTTC CATSDAGSSYEQYF
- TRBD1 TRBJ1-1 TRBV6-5 TGTGCCCGGCGGGACAGGGCCCCGAACACTGAAGCTTTCTTT CARRDRAPNTEAFF
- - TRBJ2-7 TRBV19 TGTGCCAGTAGTTCCCGCTCCTACGAGCAGTACTTC CASSSRSYEQYF
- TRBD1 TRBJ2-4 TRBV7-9 TGTGCCAGCAGCGCCCCGGGACAGAACAAAAACATTCAGTACTTC CASSAPGQNKNIQYF
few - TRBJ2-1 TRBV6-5 TGTGCCAGCACTATGACTGGACAGCCCTACAATGAGCAGTTCTTC CASTMTGQPYNEQFF